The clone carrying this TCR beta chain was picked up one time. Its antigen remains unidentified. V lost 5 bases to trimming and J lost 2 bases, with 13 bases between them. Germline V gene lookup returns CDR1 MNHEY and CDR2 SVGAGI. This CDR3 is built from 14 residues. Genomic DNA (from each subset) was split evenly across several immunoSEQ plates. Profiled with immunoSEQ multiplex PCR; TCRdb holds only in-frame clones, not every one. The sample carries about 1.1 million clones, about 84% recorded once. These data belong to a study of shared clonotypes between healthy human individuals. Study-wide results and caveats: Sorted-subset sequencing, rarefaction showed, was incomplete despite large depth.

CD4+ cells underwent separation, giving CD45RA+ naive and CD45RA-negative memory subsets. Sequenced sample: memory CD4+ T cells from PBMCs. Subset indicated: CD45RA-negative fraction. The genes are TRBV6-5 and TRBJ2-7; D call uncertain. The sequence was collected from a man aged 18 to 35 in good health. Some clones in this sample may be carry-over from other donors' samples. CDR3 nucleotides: TGTGCCAGCAGTACAACTAATACAGCCTACGAGCAGTACTTC. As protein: CASSTTNTAYEQYF.